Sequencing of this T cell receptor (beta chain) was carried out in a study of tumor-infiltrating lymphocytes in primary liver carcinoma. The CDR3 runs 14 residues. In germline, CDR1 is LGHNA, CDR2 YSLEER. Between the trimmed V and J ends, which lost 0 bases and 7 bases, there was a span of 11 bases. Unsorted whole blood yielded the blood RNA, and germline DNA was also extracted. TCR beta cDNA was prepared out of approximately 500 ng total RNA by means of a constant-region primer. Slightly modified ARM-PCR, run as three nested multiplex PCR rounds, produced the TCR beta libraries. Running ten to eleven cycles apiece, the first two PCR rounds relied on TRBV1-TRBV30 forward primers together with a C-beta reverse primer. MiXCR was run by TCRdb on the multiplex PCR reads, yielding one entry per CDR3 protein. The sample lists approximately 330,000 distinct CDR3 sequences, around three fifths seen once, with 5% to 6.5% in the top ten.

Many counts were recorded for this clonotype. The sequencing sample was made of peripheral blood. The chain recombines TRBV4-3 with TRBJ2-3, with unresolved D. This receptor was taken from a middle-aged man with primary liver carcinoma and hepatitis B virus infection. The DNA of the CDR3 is TGCGCCAGCAGCCAAGATGACGGCCGGAATACGCAGTATTTT. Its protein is CASSQDDGRNTQYF.